The sequence of this T cell receptor (beta chain) was determined in a study of blood T cell repertoires in COVID-19. This table comes from immunoSEQ multiplex PCR, and its TCRdb copy is limited to in-frame clones, with some not included. In the table there are approximately 200,000 clones, around 85% of which are singletons. The trim removed 2 bases at V and 2 bases at J, leaving 9 bases unmatched. In germline, CDR1 is SGDLS, CDR2 YYNGEE. CDR3 length: 16 amino acids. Participants had their cohort set by participant-reported clinical history. This chain connects TRBV9 to TRBJ1-2; TRBD1 matches 7 bases. This clonotype was sampled from a man aged 40-55 years who had recovered from COVID-19. What was sequenced was PBMCs or T cells enriched from blood (not recorded which). The CDR3 reads CASSVSGTDVNYGYTF. The CDR3, as DNA: TGTGCCAGCAGCGTTTCCGGGACAGACGTAAACTATGGCTACACCTTC.